A single TCR beta chain is shown here with its context. The source of the sample is a study of blood T cell repertoires in COVID-19. Study overall: The origin of the acute and convalescent COVID-19 samples was the United States, Italy and Spain. PBMCs, B-cell-depleted T cells, or T cells provided the cDNA or gDNA that made up the material.

Original handling: The assay estimated nucleated cells by amplifying reference gene primers. Repertoires were generated with immunoSEQ multiplex PCR, while TCRdb's copy carries only in-frame clones and drops some. For V, J and clone size, that table is used; D and trimming come from the DNA. In the table there are about 120,000 clones, about 83% of which are singletons. Germline CDR1 SGDLS, CDR2 YYNGEE. CDR3 length: 14 residues. Trimming took 0 bases from V and 1 from J, leaving 6 bases between them. V and J are TRBV9 and TRBJ2-3; possible D gene TRBD2, 5 bases. This clonotype was sampled from a man aged 55 to 70 with acute or convalescent COVID-19. Sequencing was done on a sample of peripheral blood. CDR3 residues: CASSVDGGTDTQYF. The CDR3 DNA reads TGTGCCAGCAGCGTAGACGGGGGCACAGATACGCAGTATTTT.